The 12 T cell receptor beta chains below come from one sample, sequenced in a study of vaccination effects on CD4 cells after COVID-19 (dated by TCRdb to between 2021 and 2024). Which antigens these TCRs recognize remains unknown. Library preparation was by the immunoSEQ multiplex PCR assay. TCRdb retrieved this table from immuneACCESS and kept in-frame rearrangements only. Not all clones are present; in checked studies, unresolved V genes account for under half, and no reason is known for the remainder. The sample table records roughly 70,000 clones; roughly 79% of these occur just once. Of the sample, about 0.91% falls within the top ten clones. To identify antigen-specific CD4+ T cell clonotypes by their expansion, the ViraFEST assay first stimulated PBMC with viral peptide pools and then applied TCR sequencing. After more than 9 days of culture, CD4+ T cells were isolated with the EasySep CD4+ T cell isolation kit. Participants received two doses of either the BNT162b2 or the mRNA-1273 mRNA SARS-CoV-2 vaccine.

Here the sequenced sample was CD4+ T cells from PBMCs cultured with HCoV-OC43 spike peptides, taken after COVID-19 vaccination. In light of the paper, this sample's cell subset or site label describes: HCoV-OC43 spike overlapping peptide pool stimulation. These receptors were obtained from a human donor who received a COVID-19 vaccine.

The chain combines TRBV2 with TRBJ1-3; the match to TRBD1 covers 7 bases. After removal of 8 bases from V and 1 base from J, the junction contained 8 bases not matched to a gene. The CDR3 sequence is 15 residues long. CDR1 and CDR2 from the germline V gene are SNHLY and FYNNEI. This CDR3 is CASGRDRASGNTIYF. The CDR3 DNA reads TGTGCCAGCGGCCGAGACAGGGCGTCTGGAAACACCATATATTTT.

The chain combines TRBV28 with TRBJ1-6; D is unclear. V was pared by 8 bases and J by 6 bases, with 14 bases between. Germline V gives CDR1 MDHEN, CDR2 SYDVKM. The length of the CDR3 is 14 residues. CDR3 nucleotide sequence: TGTGCCAGCGGGTCTGCGCCTCCTAATTCACCCCTCCACTTT. Protein product: CASGSAPPNSPLHF.

The V gene is TRBV4-1, the J gene TRBJ2-7; 7 bases fit TRBD1. Trimming cost V 4 bases and J 3 bases; bases outside gene matches: 9. Germline CDR1 and CDR2: MGHRA and YSYEKL. The CDR3 spans 15 residues. CDR3 bases: TGCGCCAGCAGCCGATACTCTACAGGGGTCTACGAGCAGTACGTC. Translated: CASSRYSTGVYEQYV.

This chain joins TRBV4-3 and TRBJ2-3; TRBD1 agrees at 7 bases. Germline V gives CDR1 LGHNA, CDR2 YSLEER. Losses at the gene ends were 3 bases for V and 4 bases for J; bases not matched to a gene: 7. The CDR3 is 15 residues long. CDR3 DNA: TGCGCCAGCAGCCATACACCCGGACAGGCAGATACGCAGTATTTT. Protein: CASSHTPGQADTQYF.

CDR3 sequence: CASSHARTSGGYNEQFF. CDR3 in DNA: TGCGCCAGCAGCCATGCCCGGACTAGCGGGGGCTACAATGAGCAGTTCTTC. The rearrangement uses TRBV4-3 and TRBJ2-1, with 13 bases fitting TRBD2. The V segment lost 3 bases and the J segment 3 bases; nucleotides outside the gene matches: 5. The germline V gene has CDR1 LGHNA and CDR2 YSLEER. This CDR3 has 17 amino acids.

The chain has TRBV6-2 or TRBV6-3 and TRBJ1-2, with a possible D match to TRBD1 (6 bases). V shed 0 bases and J shed 7 bases, with 12 bases lying between them. Germline lookup yields CDR1 MNHEY and CDR2 SVGEGT. The CDR3 sequence is 14 residues long. As DNA, the CDR3 is TGTGCCAGCAGTTACTCGTCGGGGGCAGGTGGCTACACCTTC. Amino acid sequence: CASSYSSGAGGYTF.

The chain links TRBV30 to TRBJ1-1; D remains unclear. There are 14 residues in the CDR3. CDR1 is GTSNPN, CDR2 SVGIG, per germline (reference sequence). Between the trimmed V and J ends, which lost 4 bases and 4 bases, there was a span of 16 bases. The CDR3 DNA reads TGTGCCTGGACGACTGGCAGCAGTGTCACTGAAGCTTTCTTT. This gives the protein CAWTTGSSVTEAFF.

The chain carries TRBV7-9 and TRBJ2-1; 9 positions agree with TRBD1. Germline lookup yields CDR1 SEHNR and CDR2 FQNEAQ (reference sequence). The CDR3 is made up of 16 amino acids. Trimming removed 5 bases from V and 7 bases from J; junction bases left unmatched: 12. CDR3 bases: TGTGCCAGCAGCCCGGGACAGGGCATGGGAGGGAATGAGCAGTTCTTC. Its protein is CASSPGQGMGGNEQFF. Together with reference TRBV7-9 and TRBJ2-1, the CDR3 gives the full variable domain: DTGVSQNPRHKITKRGQNVTFRCDPISEHNRLYWYRQTLGQGPEFLTYFQNEAQLEKSRLLSDRFSAERPKGSFSTLEIQRTEQGDSAMYLCASSPGQGMGGNEQFFGPGTRLTVL.

The chain joins TRBV6-2 or TRBV6-3 to TRBJ1-4; no definite D call. Germline V lookup: CDR1 MNHEY, CDR2 SVGEGT. The CDR3 length is 13 residues. Trimming stripped 0 bases from V and 7 bases from J, with 6 bases between. CDR3 region: CASSYSRVEKLFF. In nucleotides, the CDR3 is TGTGCCAGCAGTTACTCAAGAGTTGAAAAACTGTTTTTT.

This chain connects TRBV14 to TRBJ2-5, with a possible D match to TRBD2 (6 bases). Germline V gives CDR1 SGHDN, CDR2 FVKESK. V was clipped by 1 base and J by 3 bases, with 12 bases between them. The CDR3 has 15 amino acids. CDR3 in DNA: TGTGCCAGCAGCCAAGCCTGGGGAGGAGAAGAGACCCAGTACTTC. It is translated as CASSQAWGGEETQYF.

This clone was seen a handful of times. The chain employs TRBV6-2 or TRBV6-3 and TRBJ1-5; tentatively, D is TRBD1 (6 bases). The CDR3 covers 16 residues. Germline V gene data show CDR1 as MNHEY and CDR2 as SVGEGT. Trimming removed 3 bases at V and 0 bases at J, with 12 bases between. This CDR3 is CASSYIGRGSNQPQHF. The CDR3 DNA reads as TGTGCCAGCAGTTATATCGGCAGGGGTAGCAATCAGCCCCAGCATTTT.

This sequence joins TRBV27 and TRBJ1-5; TRBD1 might be the D (5 bases). The CDR3 is made up of 13 amino acids. V was pared by 6 bases and J by 7 bases, with 13 bases between. Germline V CDR1 and CDR2: MNHEY, SMNVEV (reference sequence). This CDR3 is CASSAVGAQPQHF. CDR3 sequence (DNA): TGTGCCAGCAGCGCCGTTGGGGCCCAGCCCCAGCATTTT.